This T cell receptor (beta chain) comes out of a study of T cells of healthy individuals. MiXCR, applied by TCRdb to the 5' RACE reads, yields one record per CDR3 protein. Of around 79,000 distinct CDR3 sequences listed, 5% were seen once; the top ten hold 6.5% to 8%. This CDR3 region has 13 residues. V dropped 3 bases and J dropped 2 bases, with 10 bases sitting between them. CDR1 and CDR2 from the germline V gene are SQVTM and ANQGSEA. The receptor was derived from a female donor in good health. The chain links TRBV29-1 to TRBJ2-5, with D hard to call. The CDR3 protein is CSVDGMIQETQYF. Written as DNA, the CDR3 is TGCAGCGTTGATGGGATGATACAAGAGACCCAGTACTTC.